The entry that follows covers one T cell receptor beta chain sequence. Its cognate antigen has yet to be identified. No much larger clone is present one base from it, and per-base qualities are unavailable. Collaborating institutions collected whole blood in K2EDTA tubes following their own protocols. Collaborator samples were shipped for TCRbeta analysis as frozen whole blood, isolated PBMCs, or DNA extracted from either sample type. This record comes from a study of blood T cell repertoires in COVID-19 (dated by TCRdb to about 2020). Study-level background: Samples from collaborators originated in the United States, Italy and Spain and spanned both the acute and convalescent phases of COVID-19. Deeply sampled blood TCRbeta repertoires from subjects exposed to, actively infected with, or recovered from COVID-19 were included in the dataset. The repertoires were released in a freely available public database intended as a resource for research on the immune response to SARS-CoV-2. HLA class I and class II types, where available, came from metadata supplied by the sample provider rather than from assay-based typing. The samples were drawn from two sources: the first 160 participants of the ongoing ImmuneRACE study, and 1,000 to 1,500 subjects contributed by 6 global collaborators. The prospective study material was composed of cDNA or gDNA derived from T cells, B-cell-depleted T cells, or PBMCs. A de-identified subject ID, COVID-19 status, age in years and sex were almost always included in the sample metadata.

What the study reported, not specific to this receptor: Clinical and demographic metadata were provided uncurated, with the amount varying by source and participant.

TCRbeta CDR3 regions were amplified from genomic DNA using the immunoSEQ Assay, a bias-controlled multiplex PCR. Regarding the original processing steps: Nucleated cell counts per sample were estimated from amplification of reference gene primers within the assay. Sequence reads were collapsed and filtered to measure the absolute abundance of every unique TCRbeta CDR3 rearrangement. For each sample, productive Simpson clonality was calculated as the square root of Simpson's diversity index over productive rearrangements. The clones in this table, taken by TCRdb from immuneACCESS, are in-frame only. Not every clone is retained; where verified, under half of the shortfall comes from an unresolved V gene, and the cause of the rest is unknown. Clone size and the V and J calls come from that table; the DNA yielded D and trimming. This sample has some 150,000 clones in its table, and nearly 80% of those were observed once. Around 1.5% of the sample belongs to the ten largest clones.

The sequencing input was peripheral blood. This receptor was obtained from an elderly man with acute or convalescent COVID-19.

The nucleotide sequence is given as TGCGCCAGCAGCTTGGCAGGGGGCAAAGGCACTGAAGCTTTCTTT. Its coded protein is CASSLAGGKGTEAFF. Here the chain combines TRBV5-1 and TRBJ1-1; 8 junctional bases match TRBD1. Spanning cysteine to phenylalanine, the CDR3 consists of 15 amino acids. The only DNA kept is the CDR3, 45 bases in frame from the first base. CDR1 and CDR2 are drawn from the germline V gene: SGHRS, YFSETQ. Trimming takes 0 bases off V and 4 bases off J; junction bases not matched to a gene: 5.